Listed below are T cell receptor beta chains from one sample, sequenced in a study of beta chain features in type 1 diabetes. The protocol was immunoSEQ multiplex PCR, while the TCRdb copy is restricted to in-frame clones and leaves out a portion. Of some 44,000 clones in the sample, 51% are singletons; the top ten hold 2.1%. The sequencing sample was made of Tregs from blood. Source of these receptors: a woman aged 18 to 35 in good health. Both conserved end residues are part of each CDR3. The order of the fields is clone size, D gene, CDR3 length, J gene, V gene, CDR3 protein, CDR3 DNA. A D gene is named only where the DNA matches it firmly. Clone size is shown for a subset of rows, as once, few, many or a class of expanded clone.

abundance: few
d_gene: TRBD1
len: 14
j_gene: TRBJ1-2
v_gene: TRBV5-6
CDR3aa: CASSLYRGLDGYTF
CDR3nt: TGTGCCAGCAGCTTGTACAGGGGGCTGGATGGCTACACCTTC

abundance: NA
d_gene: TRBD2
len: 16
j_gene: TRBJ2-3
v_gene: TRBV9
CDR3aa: CASSHGGTSGTDTQYF
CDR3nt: TGTGCCAGCAGCCATGGTGGGACTAGCGGCACAGATACGCAGTATTTT

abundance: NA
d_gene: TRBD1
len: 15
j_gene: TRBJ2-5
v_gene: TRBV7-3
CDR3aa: CASSERGQGAETQYF
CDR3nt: TGTGCCAGCAGCGAACGGGGACAGGGGGCCGAGACCCAGTACTTC

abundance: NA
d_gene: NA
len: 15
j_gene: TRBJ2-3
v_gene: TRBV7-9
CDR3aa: CASSLVGLGTDTQYF
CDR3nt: TGTGCCAGCAGCTTAGTTGGCCTAGGCACAGATACGCAGTATTTT

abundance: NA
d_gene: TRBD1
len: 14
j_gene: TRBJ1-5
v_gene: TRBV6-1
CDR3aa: CASSVTGPNQPQHF
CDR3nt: TGTGCCAGCAGTGTGACAGGGCCGAATCAGCCCCAGCATTTT

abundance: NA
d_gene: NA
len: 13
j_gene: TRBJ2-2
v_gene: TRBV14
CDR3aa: CASRPRDTGELFF
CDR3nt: TGTGCCAGCAGGCCAAGAGACACCGGGGAGCTGTTTTTT

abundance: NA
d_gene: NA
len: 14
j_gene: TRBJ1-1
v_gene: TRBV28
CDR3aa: CASSRYTGNTEAFF
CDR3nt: TGTGCCAGCAGTCGGTATACAGGGAACACTGAAGCTTTCTTT

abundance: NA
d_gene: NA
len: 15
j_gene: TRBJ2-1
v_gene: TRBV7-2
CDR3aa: CASSLDWGPYNEQFF
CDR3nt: TGTGCCAGCAGCTTGGACTGGGGTCCTTACAATGAGCAGTTCTTC

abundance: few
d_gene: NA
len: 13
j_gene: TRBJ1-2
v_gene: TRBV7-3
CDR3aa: CASSLTREGGYTF
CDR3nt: TGTGCCAGCAGCTTAACGCGGGAGGGGGGCTACACCTTC

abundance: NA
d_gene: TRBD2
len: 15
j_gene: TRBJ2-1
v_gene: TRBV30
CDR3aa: CAWSVGTSGRDEQFF
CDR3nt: TGTGCCTGGAGTGTCGGAACTAGCGGGAGGGATGAGCAGTTCTTC

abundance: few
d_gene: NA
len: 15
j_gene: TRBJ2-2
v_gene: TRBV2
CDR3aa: CASSDYDTLAGELFF
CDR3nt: TGTGCCAGCAGTGATTATGACACCCTCGCCGGGGAGCTGTTTTTT

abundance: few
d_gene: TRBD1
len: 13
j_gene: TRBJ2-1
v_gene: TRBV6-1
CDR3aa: CASRGQGYNEQFF
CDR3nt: TGTGCCAGCAGGGGACAGGGCTACAATGAGCAGTTCTTC

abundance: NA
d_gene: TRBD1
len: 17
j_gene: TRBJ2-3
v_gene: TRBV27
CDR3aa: CASSLFPGQGGGDTQYF
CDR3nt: TGTGCCAGCAGTTTATTCCCGGGACAGGGGGGTGGGGATACGCAGTATTTT

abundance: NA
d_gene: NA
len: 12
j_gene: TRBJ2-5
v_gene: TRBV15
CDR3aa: CATSRAQGIQYF
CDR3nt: TGTGCCACCAGCAGAGCCCAGGGGATCCAGTACTTC

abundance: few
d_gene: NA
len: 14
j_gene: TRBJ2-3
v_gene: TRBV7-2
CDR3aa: CASSLAAAIDTQYF
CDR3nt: TGTGCCAGCAGCTTAGCAGCGGCTATAGATACGCAGTATTTT

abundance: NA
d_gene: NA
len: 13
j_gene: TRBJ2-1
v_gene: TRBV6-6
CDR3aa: CASSYFEDNEQFF
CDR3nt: TGTGCCAGCAGTTACTTCGAGGACAATGAGCAGTTCTTC

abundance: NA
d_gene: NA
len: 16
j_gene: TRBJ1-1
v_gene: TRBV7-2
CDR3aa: CASSLEGAGWNTEAFF
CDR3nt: TGTGCCAGCAGCTTAGAAGGTGCAGGGTGGAACACTGAAGCTTTCTTT

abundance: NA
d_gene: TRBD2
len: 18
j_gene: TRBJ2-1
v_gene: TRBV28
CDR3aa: CASSYPGLAGGGKNEQFF
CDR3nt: TGTGCCAGCAGCTACCCTGGACTAGCGGGAGGCGGTAAGAATGAGCAGTTCTTC

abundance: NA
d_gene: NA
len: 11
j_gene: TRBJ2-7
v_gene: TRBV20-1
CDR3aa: CSAERSYEQYF
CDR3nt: TGCAGTGCTGAGCGGAGCTACGAGCAGTACTTC

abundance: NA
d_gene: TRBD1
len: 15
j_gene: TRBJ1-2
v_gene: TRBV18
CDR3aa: CASSPLGQGRDGYTF
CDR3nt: TGTGCCAGCTCACCACTGGGACAGGGACGAGATGGCTACACCTTC

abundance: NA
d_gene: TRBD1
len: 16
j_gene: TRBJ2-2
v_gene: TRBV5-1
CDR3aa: CASSKGQGGNTGELFF
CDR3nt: TGCGCCAGCAGCAAGGGACAGGGGGGGAACACCGGGGAGCTGTTTTTT

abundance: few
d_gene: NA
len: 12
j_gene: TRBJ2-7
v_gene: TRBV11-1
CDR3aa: CASSLDQGKQCF
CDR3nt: TGTGCCAGCAGCCTAGACCAGGGGAAGCAGTGCTTC

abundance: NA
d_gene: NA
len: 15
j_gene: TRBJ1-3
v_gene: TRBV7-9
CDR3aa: CASSPSGGSGNTIYF
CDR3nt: TGTGCCAGCAGCCCCTCCGGAGGCTCTGGAAACACCATATATTTT

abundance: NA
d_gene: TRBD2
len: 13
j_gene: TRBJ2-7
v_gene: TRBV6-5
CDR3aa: CASDLRLAGEQYF
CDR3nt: TGTGCCAGCGACCTGCGGCTAGCGGGCGAGCAGTACTTC

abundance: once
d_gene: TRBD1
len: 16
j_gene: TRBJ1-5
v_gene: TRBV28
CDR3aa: CASSFIGQGGNQPQHF
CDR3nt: TGTGCCAGCAGTTTTATCGGACAGGGGGGCAATCAGCCCCAGCATTTT

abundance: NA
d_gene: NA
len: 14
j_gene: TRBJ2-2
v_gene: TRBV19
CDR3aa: CASKTQLNTGELFF
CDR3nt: TGTGCCAGTAAAACACAATTGAACACCGGGGAGCTGTTTTTT

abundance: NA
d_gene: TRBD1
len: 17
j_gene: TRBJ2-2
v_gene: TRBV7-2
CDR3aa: CASSLARGNFGTGELFF
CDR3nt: TGTGCCAGCAGCTTAGCCAGGGGGAATTTTGGGACCGGGGAGCTGTTTTTT

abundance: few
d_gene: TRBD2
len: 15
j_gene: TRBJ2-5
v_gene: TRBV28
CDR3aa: CASSLPSGSSETQYF
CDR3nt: TGTGCCAGCAGTTTACCTAGCGGGAGCAGTGAGACCCAGTACTTC

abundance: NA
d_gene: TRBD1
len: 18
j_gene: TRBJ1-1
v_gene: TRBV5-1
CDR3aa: CASSLASAGGPRNTEAFF
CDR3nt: TGCGCCAGCAGCTTGGCGTCGGCAGGGGGGCCTAGGAACACTGAAGCTTTCTTT

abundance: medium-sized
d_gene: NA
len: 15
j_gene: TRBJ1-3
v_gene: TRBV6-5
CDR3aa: CASTITYSSGNTIYF
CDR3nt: TGTGCCAGCACTATCACGTACAGCTCTGGAAACACCATATATTTT

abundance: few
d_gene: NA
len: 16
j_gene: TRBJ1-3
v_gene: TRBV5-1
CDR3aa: CASSPNIGASGNTIYF
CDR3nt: TGCGCCAGCAGCCCCAATATAGGGGCCTCTGGAAACACCATATATTTT

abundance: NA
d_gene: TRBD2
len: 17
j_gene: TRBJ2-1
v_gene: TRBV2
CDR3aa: CASARLAGSASYNEQFF
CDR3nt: TGTGCCAGCGCAAGACTAGCGGGATCAGCGTCCTACAATGAGCAGTTCTTC

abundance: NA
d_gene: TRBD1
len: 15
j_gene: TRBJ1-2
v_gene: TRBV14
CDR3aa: CASSRDSRGARGYTF
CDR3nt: TGTGCCAGCAGCAGGGACAGCCGAGGAGCTAGGGGCTACACCTTC

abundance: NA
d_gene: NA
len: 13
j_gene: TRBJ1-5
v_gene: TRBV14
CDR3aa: CASSQDYNQPQHF
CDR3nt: TGTGCCAGCAGCCAGGACTATAATCAGCCCCAGCATTTT

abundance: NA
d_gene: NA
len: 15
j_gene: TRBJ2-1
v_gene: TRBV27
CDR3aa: CASSLERAWYNEQFF
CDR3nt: TGTGCCAGCAGTTTAGAGAGGGCCTGGTACAATGAGCAGTTCTTC

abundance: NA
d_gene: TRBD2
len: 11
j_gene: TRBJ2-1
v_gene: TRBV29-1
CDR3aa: CSVVLSGTEFF
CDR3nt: TGCAGCGTTGTCCTTAGCGGGACGGAGTTCTTC

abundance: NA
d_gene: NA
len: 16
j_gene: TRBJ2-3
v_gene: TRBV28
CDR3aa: CASSSIRGGSTDTQYF
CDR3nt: TGTGCCAGCAGTTCGATCAGGGGTGGGAGCACAGATACGCAGTATTTT

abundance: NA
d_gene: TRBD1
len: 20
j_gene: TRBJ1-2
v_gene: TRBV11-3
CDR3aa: CASSSTWDRELYSHFYGYTF
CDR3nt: TGTGCCAGCAGCTCCACTTGGGACAGGGAATTGTATAGTCACTTCTATGGCTACACCTTC